Below are 10 T cell receptor beta chains sequenced from a single sample in a study of vaccination effects on CD4 cells after COVID-19. Which antigens these TCRs recognize remains unknown. Viral peptide pools were used in the ViraFEST assay to expand antigen-specific CD4+ T cells, and sequencing came afterward. When about ten days of culture had elapsed, CD4+ T cells were isolated. Nucleocapsid antibody tests were negative, and the vaccine recipients had no prior SARS-CoV-2 infection. Clones were read by immunoSEQ multiplex PCR, and TCRdb kept only the in-frame ones, dropping some. The table has around 55,000 clones, roughly two thirds seen once. The sample was CD4+ T cells from PBMCs cultured with SARS-CoV-2 spike peptides, taken before COVID-19 vaccination. The source of these receptors is a human donor who received a COVID-19 vaccine.

The gene calls are TRBV6-5 and TRBJ2-7, with D uncertain. The CDR3 consists of 13 residues. Trimming left V 6 bases short and J 3 bases short, with 12 bases between. CDR1 MNHEY and CDR2 SVGAGI come from the germline V gene. CDR3 DNA: TGTGCCAGCAGCCCCGTGGGGTTCTACGAGCAGTACTTC. It is translated as CASSPVGFYEQYF.

J is TRBJ1-5 and V is TRBV3-1 (or the pseudogene TRBV3-2); D is perhaps TRBD1 (5 bases). CDR1 is LGHDT and CDR2 is YNNKEL in the germline V gene (reference sequence). V was trimmed by 4 bases and J by 0 bases, leaving 7 bases between them. This CDR3 has 14 residues. This CDR3 is CASSLRDSNQPQHF. The CDR3 bases are TGTGCCAGCAGCCTCAGGGATAGCAATCAGCCCCAGCATTTT.

J is TRBJ2-7 and V is TRBV12-3 or TRBV12-4; TRBD1 agrees at 8 bases. This CDR3 region has 12 residues. The ends lost 7 bases at V and 6 bases at J; junction bases unmatched: 5. The CDR3 loop reads CASTPDRVEQYF. CDR3 DNA sequence: TGTGCCAGCACCCCGGACAGGGTCGAGCAGTACTTC.

This clone was detected a few times. This chain connects TRBV10-3 to TRBJ2-7, with D maybe TRBD1 (6 bases). CDR1 and CDR2 from the germline V gene are ENHRY and SYGVKD. This CDR3 has 15 amino acids. Deletions cut 3 bases from V and 2 bases from J, with 14 bases between. As DNA, the CDR3 is TGTGCCATCAGTGAAGACGGGACATCTGCCTACGAGCAGTACTTC. Amino acid sequence: CAISEDGTSAYEQYF.

The rearrangement joins TRBV5-1 to TRBJ2-5; D is uncertain. The V end was cut by 4 bases, the J end by 2 bases, with 9 bases between. The CDR3 has 13 amino acids. Germline V gives CDR1 SGHRS, CDR2 YFSETQ. The CDR3 region has the DNA TGCGCCAGCAGCCAGCAGACTCAAGAGACCCAGTACTTC. This gives the protein CASSQQTQETQYF.

The chain carries TRBV9 and TRBJ1-6; D is ambiguous. The CDR3 has 13 residues. CDR1 is SGDLS and CDR2 is YYNGEE in the germline V gene. Trimming removed 0 bases from V and 7 bases from J, with 5 bases in between. CDR3 DNA: TGTGCCAGCAGCGTAGACATCAATTCACCCCTCCACTTT. Translating gives CASSVDINSPLHF.

This clone appeared once. CDR3 in amino acids: CASSPVAGNLLYEQYF. CDR3 bases: TGTGCCAGCAGCCCCGTAGCGGGAAACCTGCTCTACGAGCAGTACTTC. V gene TRBV3-1 (or the pseudogene TRBV3-2) combines with J gene TRBJ2-7, with 8 bases matching TRBD2. The CDR3 is made up of 16 amino acids. The V gene end was trimmed by 4 bases and the J gene end by 3 bases; junction bases not matched to a gene: 11. Germline CDR1 LGHDT, CDR2 YNNKEL (reference sequence).

The chain recombines TRBV30 with TRBJ1-5, with 7 bases aligning to TRBD1. This CDR3 has 13 amino acids. Germline trimming cut 1 base from V and 5 bases from J; bases unmatched to any gene: 2. CDR1 and CDR2 (germline): GTSNPN, SVGIG (reference sequence). CDR3 sequence reads: CAWSGQGDQPQHF. CDR3 coding DNA: TGTGCCTGGAGTGGACAGGGTGATCAGCCCCAGCATTTT.

This chain links TRBV6-5 with TRBJ2-7; 9 bases agree with TRBD1. The CDR3 extends over 12 amino acids. Germline trimming cut 6 bases from V and 6 bases from J; bases unmatched to any gene: 3. Germline V gene data show CDR1 as MNHEY and CDR2 as SVGAGI. The CDR3 region has the DNA TGTGCCAGCAGGGACAGGGGTTTCGAGCAGTACTTC. Translation: CASRDRGFEQYF.

This clone came up a few times. This chain uses TRBV5-6 with TRBJ1-1; a weak D match, TRBD1 (6 bases). V lost 2 bases and J 5 bases, leaving 10 bases between the germline ends. Looked up from germline, CDR1 is SGHDT and CDR2 is YYEEEE. The CDR3 extends over 13 amino acids. The CDR3 loop is CASSLSRGTEAFF. In DNA form, the CDR3 reads TGTGCCAGCAGCTTATCCAGGGGTACTGAAGCTTTCTTT.